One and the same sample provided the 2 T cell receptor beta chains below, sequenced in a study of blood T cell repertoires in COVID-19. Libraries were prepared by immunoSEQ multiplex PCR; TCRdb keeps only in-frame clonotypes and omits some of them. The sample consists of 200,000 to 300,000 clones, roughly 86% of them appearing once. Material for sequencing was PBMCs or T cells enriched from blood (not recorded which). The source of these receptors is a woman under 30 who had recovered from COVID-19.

CDR3 bases: TGTGCCAGCAGCACCACCGGGACTCAGGACAATGAGCAGTTCTTC. This codes for CASSTTGTQDNEQFF. The V gene is TRBV13, the J gene TRBJ2-1; a possible D gene is TRBD2 (6 bases). CDR3 size: 15 residues. Germline V gene lookup returns CDR1 PRHDT and CDR2 FYEKMQ (reference sequence). V was trimmed by 5 bases and J by 5 bases, leaving 16 bases between them.

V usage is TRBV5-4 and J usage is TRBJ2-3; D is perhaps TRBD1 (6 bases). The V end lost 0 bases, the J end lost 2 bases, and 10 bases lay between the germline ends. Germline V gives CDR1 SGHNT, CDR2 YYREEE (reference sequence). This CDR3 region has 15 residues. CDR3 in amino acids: CASSLVEGVTDTQYF. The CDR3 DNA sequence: TGTGCCAGCAGCTTGGTAGAGGGGGTCACAGATACGCAGTATTTT.